The present entry profiles one TCR delta chain with its context. Its antigen is undetermined. The template was reverse-transcribed extracted RNA. Pooled V-gene forward primers with one constant-region reverse primer generated the CDR3 amplicons by multiplex PCR. TCRdb reanalysed the multiplex PCR reads with CATT. The repertoire holds around 60,000 delta-chain clones, with about 14% as singletons. This entry belongs to a study of Vδ1+ human thymocytes. Purity of the sorted Vdelta1+ thymocytes ranged from roughly 98% to 99.6%. Study findings and constraints: Thymic TRG and TRD repertoires appeared highly polyclonal, with Gaussian CDR3 length distributions. TRG sequences recurred across donors, whereas TRD sequences stayed essentially private.

This CDR3 region has 22 residues. Germline trimming cut 0 bases from V and 5 bases from J; bases unmatched to any gene: 23. Germline V CDR1 and CDR2: TSWWSYY, QGS. Input material: Vdelta1+ gamma-delta thymocytes from the thymus. As to subset: FACS-sorted CD3+ TCRalphabeta- TCRVdelta1+ TCRVdelta2- thymocytes. The clonotype originates from a girl in the first two years of life who had congenital heart surgery. The J gene is TRDJ1, the V gene TRDV1, with 11 nucleotides matching TRDD3. CDR3 protein: CALGELRLPTEYWGITLDKLIF. CDR3 coding DNA: TGTGCTCTTGGGGAACTACGGCTTCCTACCGAGTACTGGGGGATAACTCTAGATAAACTCATCTTT.